This T cell receptor (beta chain) was observed in a study of T-cell reconstitution after alpha-beta-depleted transplantation in children. Unique molecular identifiers were built into the TCRbeta library. TCRdb reprocessed the PCR reads with MiXCR, giving one entry per CDR3 protein. There are 60,000 or so distinct CDR3 sequences in the sample; 40% to 45% occur only once, and 95% to 98% lies in the top ten. As regards this clonotype: Its antigen is unknown.

Study-wide results and caveats: There were some patients whose high TCRbeta diversity at day 60 came from surviving recipient T cells and thymic progenitors.

This CDR3 is 12 amino acids long. Trimming took off 5 bases at V and 3 bases at J, with 6 bases between the two ends. The TCR comes from a male patient aged 10 to 17 who had a stem cell transplant for acute lymphoblastic leukemia, so the T cells may come from the graft donor. This specimen consisted of PBMCs, mostly from graft donor cells, obtained 360 days after TCRalphabeta/CD19-depleted stem cell transplant. The genes are TRBV12-3 or TRBV12-4 and TRBJ2-3; D remains unclear. The CDR3 DNA reads as TGTGCCAGCAGTCCGAAGACAGATACGCAGTATTTT. Residues: CASSPKTDTQYF.